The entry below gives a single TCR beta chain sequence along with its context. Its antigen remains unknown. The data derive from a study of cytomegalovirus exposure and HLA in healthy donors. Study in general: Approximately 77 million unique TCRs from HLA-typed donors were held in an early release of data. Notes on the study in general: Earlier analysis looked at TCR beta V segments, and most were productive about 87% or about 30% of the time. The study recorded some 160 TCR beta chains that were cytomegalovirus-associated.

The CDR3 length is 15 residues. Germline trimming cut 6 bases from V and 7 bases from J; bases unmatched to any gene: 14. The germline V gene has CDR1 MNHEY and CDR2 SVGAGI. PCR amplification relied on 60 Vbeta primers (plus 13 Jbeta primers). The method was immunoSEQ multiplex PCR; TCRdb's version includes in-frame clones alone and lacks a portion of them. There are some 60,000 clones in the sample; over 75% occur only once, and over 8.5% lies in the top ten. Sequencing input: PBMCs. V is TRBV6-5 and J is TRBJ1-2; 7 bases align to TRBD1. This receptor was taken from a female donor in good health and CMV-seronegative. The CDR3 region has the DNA TGTGCCAGCAGGGGAGTTAGTCAGGGGGTTGGTGGCTACACCTTC. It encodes CASRGVSQGVGGYTF.